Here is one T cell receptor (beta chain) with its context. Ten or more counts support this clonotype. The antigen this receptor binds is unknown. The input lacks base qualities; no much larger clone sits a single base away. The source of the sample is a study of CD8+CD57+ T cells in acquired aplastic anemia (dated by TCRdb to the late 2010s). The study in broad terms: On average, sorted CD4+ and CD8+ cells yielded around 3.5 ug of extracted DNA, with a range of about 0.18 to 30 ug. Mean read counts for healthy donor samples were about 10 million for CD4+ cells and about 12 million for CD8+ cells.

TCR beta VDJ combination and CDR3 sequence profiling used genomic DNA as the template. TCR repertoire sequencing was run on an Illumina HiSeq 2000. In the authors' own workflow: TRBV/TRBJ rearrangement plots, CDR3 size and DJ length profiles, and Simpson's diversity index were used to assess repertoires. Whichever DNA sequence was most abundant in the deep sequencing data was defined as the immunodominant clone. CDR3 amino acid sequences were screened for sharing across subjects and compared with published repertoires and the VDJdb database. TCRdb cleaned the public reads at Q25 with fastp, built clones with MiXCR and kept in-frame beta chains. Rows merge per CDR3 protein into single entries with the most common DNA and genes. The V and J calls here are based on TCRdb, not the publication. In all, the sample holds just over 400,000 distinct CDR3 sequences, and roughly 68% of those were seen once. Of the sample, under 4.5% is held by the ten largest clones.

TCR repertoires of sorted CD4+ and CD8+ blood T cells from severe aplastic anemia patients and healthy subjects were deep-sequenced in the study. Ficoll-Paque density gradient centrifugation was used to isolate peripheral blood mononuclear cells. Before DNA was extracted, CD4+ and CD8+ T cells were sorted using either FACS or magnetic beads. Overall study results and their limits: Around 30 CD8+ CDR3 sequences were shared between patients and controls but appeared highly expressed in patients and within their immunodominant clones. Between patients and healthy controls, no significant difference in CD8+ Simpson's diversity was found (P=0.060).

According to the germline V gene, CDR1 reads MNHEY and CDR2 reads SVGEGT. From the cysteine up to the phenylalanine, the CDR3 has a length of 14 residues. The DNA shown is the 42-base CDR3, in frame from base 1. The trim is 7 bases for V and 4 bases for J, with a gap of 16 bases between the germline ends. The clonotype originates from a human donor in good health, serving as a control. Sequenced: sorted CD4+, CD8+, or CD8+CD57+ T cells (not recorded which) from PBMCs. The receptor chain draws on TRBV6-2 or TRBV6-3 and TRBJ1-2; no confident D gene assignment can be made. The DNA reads TGTGCCAGCACCTACGGATCTGGGATCTATGGCTACACCTTC. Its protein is CASTYGSGIYGYTF.